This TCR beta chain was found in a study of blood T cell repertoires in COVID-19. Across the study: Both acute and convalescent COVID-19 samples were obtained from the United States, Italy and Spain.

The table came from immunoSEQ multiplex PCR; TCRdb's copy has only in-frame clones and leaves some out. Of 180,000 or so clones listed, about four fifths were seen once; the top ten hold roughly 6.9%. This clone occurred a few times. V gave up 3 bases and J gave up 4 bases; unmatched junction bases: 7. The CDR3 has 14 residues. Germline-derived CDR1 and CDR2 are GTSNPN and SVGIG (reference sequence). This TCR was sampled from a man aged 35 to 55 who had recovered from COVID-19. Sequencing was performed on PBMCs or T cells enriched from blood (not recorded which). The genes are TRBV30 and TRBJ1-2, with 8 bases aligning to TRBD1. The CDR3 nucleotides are TGTGCCTGGAGGGAAACAGGGGGAGGCTATGGCTACACCTTC. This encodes CAWRETGGGYGYTF.